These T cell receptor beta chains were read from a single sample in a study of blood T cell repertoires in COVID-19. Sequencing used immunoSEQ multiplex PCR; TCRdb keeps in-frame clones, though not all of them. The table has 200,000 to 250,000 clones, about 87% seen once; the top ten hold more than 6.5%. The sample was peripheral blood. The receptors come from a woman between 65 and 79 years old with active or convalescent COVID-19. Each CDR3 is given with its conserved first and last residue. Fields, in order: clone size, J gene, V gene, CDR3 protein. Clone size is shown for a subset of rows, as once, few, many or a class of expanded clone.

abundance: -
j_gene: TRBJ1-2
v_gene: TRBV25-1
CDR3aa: CASSVAGMNGYTF

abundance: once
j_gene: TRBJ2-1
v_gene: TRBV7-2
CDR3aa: CASSATGGKGNEQFF

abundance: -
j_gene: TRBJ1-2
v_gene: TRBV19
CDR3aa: CASTSSDRGRGYTF

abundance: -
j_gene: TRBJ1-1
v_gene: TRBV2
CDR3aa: CASRETGEAFF

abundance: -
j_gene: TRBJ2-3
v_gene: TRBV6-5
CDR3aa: CASSYAGGGAGDTQYF

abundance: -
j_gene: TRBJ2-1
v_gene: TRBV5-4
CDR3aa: CASSSRGGDSYNEQFF

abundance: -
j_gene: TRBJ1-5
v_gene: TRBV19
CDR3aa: CASRTGGWSNQPQHF

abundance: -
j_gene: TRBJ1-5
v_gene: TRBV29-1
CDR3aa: CSFKVSTDSNQPQHF

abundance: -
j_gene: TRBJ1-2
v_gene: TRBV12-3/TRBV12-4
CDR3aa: CASSFYRGYTF

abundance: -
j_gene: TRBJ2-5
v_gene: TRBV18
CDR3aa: CASSPPNPSLREETQYF